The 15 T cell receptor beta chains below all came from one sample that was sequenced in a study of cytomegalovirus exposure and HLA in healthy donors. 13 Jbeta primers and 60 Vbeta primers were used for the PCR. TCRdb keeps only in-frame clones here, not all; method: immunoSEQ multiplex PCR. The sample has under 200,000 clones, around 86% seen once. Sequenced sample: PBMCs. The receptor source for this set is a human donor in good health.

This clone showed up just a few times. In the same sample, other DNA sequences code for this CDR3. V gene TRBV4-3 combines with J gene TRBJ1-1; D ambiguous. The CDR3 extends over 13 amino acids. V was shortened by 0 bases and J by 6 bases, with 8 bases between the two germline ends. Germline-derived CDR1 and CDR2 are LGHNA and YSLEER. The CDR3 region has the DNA TGCGCCAGCAGCCAAGATTCGGGAGCTGAAGCTTTCTTT. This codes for CASSQDSGAEAFF.

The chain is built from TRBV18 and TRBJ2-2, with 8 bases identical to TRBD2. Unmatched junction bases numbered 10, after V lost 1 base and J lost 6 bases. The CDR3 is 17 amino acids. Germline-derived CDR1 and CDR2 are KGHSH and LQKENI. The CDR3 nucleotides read TGTGCCAGCTCACCACAGCTTAGGACTAGCCAAGCCGGGGAGCTGTTTTTT. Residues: CASSPQLRTSQAGELFF.

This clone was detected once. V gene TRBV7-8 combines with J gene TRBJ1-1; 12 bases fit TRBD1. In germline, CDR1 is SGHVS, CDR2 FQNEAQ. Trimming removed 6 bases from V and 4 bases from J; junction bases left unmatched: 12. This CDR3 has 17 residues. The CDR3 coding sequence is TGTGCCAGCAGGAAAACCGGGACAGGGGGCGCGGGCACTGAAGCTTTCTTT. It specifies CASRKTGTGGAGTEAFF.

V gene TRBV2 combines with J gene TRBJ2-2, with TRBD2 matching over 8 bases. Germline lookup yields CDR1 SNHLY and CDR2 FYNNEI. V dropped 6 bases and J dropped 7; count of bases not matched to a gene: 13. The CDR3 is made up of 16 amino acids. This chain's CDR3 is CASREPGTSKIGELFF. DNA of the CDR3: TGTGCCAGCAGGGAACCCGGGACTAGTAAGATCGGGGAGCTGTTTTTT.

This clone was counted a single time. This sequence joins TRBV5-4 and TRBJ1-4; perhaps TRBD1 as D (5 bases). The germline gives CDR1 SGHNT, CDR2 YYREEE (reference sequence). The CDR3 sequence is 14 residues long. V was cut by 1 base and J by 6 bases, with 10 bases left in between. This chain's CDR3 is CASSLTRGYEKLFF. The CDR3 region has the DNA TGTGCCAGCAGCTTGACGCGGGGGTATGAAAAACTGTTTTTT.

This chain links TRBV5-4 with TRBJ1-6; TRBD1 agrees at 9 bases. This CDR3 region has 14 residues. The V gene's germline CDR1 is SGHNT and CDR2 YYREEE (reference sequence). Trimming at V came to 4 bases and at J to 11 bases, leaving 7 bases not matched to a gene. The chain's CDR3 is CASSPGQGFPPLHF. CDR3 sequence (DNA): TGTGCCAGCAGCCCGGGACAGGGTTTTCCACCCCTCCACTTT.

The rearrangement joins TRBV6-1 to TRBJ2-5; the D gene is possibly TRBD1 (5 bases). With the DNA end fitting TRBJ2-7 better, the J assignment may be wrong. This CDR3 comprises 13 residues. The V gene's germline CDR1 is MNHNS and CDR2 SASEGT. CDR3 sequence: CASSQTVAYEQYF. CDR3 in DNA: TGTGCCAGCAGCCAGACAGTCGCCTACGAGCAGTACTTC.

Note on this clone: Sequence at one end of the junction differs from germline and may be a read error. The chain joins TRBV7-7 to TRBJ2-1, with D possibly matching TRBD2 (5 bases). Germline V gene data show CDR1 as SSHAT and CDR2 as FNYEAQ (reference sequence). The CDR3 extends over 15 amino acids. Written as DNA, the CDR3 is TGTGCTAGCAGCTTAGCGCGGGCTGGGTACAATGAGCAGTTCTTC. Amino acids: CASSLARAGYNEQFF. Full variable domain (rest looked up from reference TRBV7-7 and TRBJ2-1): GAGVSQSPRYKVTKRGQDVTLRCDPISSHATLYWYQQALGQGPEFLTYFNYEAQPDKSGLPSDRFSAERPEGSISTLTIQRTEQRDSAMYRCASSLARAGYNEQFFGPGTRLTVL.

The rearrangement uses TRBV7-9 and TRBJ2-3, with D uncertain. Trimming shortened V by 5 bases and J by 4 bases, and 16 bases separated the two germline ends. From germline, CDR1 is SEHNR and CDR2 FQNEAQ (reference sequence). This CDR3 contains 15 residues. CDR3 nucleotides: TGTGCCAGCAGCCCGCCCCCAGGCGACGCAGATACGCAGTATTTT. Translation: CASSPPPGDADTQYF.

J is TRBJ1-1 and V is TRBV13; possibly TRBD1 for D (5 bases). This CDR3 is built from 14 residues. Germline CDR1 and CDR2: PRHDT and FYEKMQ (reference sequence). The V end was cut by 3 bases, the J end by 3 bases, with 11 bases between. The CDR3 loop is CASSFGGRDTEAFF. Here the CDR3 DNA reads TGTGCCAGCAGCTTCGGGGGGAGAGACACTGAAGCTTTCTTT.

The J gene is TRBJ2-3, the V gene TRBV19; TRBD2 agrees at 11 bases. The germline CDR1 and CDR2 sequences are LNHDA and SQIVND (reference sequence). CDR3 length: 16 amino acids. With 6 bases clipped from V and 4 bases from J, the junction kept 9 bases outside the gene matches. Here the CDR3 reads CASSPDSGLAADTQYF. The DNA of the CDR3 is TGTGCCAGTAGCCCGGATTCGGGACTAGCGGCAGATACGCAGTATTTT.

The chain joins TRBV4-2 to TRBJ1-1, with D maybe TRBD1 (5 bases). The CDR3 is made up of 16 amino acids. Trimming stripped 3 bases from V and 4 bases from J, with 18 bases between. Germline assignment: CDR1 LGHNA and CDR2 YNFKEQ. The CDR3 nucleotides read TGTGCCAGCAGCCATCTGGGGGAGGCGGCAGCCACTGAAGCTTTCTTT. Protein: CASSHLGEAAATEAFF.

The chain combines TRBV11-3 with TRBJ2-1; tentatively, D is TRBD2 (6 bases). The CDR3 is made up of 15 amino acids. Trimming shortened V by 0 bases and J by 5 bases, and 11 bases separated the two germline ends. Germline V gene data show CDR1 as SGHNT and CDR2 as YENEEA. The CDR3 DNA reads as TGTGCCAGCAGCTTAGATCTATGGGGGGACAATGAGCAGTTCTTC. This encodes CASSLDLWGDNEQFF.

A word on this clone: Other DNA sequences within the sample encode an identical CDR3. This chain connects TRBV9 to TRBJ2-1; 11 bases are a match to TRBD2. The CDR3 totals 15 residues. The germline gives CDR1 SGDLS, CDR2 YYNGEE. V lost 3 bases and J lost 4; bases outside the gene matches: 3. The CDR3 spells CASSATSGGYNEQFF. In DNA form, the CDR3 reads TGTGCCAGCAGCGCTACTAGCGGGGGTTACAATGAGCAGTTCTTC.

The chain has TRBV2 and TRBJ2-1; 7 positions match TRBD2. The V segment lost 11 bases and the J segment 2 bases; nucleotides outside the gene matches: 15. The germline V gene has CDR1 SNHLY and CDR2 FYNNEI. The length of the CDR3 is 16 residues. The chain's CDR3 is CAGSGKRGGTYNEQFF. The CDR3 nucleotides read TGTGCCGGATCGGGAAAGCGGGGAGGAACCTACAATGAGCAGTTCTTC.